This TCR beta chain was documented in a study of PD-L1 blockade in urothelial cancer. Study overall: Patients commenced intravenous atezolizumab, 1,200 mg every 3 weeks, in 2014.

There are 15 residues in the CDR3. With 4 bases clipped from V and 4 bases from J, the junction kept 7 bases outside the gene matches. The V gene's germline CDR1 is SGHNT and CDR2 YENEEA. Clones were sequenced by immunoSEQ multiplex PCR, and TCRdb holds only the in-frame ones, with some missing. The sample carries some 30,000 clones, more than 85% recorded once. The V gene is TRBV11-3, the J gene TRBJ2-3; TRBD2 agrees at 8 bases. Sequencing used PBMCs, obtained around atezolizumab (anti-PD-L1) treatment. The sequence was obtained from a man in his fifties with urothelial cancer. The CDR3 DNA sequence: TGTGCCAGCAGCTCCGGGGGGGGAGAAGCAGATACGCAGTATTTT. Its protein product is CASSSGGGEADTQYF.